The clone carrying this TCR beta chain was detected only a few times. The data are from a study of early T cells in non-severe SARS-CoV-2 infection. Unique molecular identifier tags were affixed to discrete cDNA molecules. TCRdb re-called the 5' RACE reads with MiXCR, one entry per CDR3 protein. The data contain approximately 120,000 distinct CDR3 sequences, about 15% of them singletons. CDR3 length: 14 amino acids. Germline V gene lookup returns CDR1 GTSNPN and CDR2 SVGIG (reference sequence). V was cut by 2 bases and J by 6 bases, with 14 bases left in between. The rearrangement uses TRBV30 and TRBJ1-5, with D perhaps matching TRBD1 (5 bases). The receptor's source is an adult who was a healthcare worker with PCR-confirmed SARS-CoV-2 infection or an uninfected control (not recorded which). What was sequenced was whole blood. The CDR3 here is CAWSPGRRSQPQHF. CDR3 DNA: TGTGCCTGGAGTCCGGGACGCAGGAGTCAGCCCCAGCATTTT.